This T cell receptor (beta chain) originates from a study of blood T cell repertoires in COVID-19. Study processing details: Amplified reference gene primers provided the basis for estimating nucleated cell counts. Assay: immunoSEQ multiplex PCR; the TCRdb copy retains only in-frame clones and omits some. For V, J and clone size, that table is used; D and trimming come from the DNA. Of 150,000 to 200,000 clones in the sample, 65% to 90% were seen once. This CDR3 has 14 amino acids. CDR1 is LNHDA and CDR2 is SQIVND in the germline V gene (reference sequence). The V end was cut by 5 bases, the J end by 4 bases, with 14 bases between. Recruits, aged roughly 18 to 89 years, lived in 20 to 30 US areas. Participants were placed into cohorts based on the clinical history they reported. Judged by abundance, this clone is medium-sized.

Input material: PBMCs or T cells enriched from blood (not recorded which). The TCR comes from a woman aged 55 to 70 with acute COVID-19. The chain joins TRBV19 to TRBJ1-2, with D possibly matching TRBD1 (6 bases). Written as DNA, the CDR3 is TGTGCCAGTAGTGGCAGGACAGAGTCCTATGGCTACACCTTC. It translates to CASSGRTESYGYTF.